This T cell receptor (beta chain) was captured in a study of T cell repertoires in cytomegalovirus infection. On the study more broadly: In the study, CMV epitopes included recently identified HLA-C-restricted and well-studied HLA-B-restricted ones. Indicated by public TCR beta signatures were CMV infection and matching HLA type.

Trimming took 6 bases from V and 4 from J; bases not matched to a gene: 5. Germline lookup yields CDR1 SGHVS and CDR2 FNYEAQ. This CDR3 is built from 13 residues. Concerning this clonotype itself: Its cognate antigen is unknown.

TCRdb re-analysed the reads in MiXCR, keeping a single row per CDR3 protein. The sample shows 310,000 or so distinct CDR3 sequences, around 25% of them seen only once. The chain couples TRBV7-6 to TRBJ2-7; 8 bases are a match to TRBD2. The source was cultured PBMCs, collected from culture after CMV antigen stimulation. This clonotype was sampled from a human donor in good health (CMV status not recorded). Some clones in this sample may be carry-over from other donors' samples. In DNA, the CDR3 is TGTGCCAGCAGTCGTCCGGGGGGGTACGAGCAGTACTTC. Translated, it gives CASSRPGGYEQYF.